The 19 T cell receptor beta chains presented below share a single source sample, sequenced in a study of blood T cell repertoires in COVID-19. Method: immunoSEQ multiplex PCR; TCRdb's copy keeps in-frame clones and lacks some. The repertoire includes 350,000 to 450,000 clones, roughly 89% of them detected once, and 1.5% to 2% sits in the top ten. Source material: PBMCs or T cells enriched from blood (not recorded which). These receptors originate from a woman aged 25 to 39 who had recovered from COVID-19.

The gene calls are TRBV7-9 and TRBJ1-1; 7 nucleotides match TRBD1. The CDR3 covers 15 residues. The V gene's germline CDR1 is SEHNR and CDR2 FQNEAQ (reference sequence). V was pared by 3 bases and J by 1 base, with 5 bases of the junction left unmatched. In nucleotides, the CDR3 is TGTGCCAGCAGCTTGCCCGGGACAGCGAACACTGAAGCTTTCTTT. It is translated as CASSLPGTANTEAFF.

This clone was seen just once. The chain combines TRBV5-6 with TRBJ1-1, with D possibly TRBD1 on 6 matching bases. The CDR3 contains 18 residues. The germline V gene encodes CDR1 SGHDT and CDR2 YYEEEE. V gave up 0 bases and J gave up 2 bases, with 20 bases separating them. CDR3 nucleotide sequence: TGTGCCAGCAGCTTGGGCCCAGGACAGCGGTACCTTAACACTGAAGCTTTCTTT. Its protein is CASSLGPGQRYLNTEAFF.

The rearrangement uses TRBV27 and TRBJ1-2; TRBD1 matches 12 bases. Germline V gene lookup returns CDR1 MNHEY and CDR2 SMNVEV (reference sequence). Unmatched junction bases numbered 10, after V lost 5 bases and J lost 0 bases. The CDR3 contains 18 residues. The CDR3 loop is CASSISGTGGLANYGYTF. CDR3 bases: TGTGCCAGCAGTATCTCCGGGACAGGGGGCTTAGCTAACTATGGCTACACCTTC.

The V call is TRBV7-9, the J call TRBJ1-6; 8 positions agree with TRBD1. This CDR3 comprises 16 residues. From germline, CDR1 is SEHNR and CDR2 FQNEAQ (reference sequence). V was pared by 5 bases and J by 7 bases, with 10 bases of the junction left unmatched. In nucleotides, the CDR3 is TGTGCCAGCAGCCCAAGGATAGGACAGGGAAATTCACCCCTCCACTTT. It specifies CASSPRIGQGNSPLHF.

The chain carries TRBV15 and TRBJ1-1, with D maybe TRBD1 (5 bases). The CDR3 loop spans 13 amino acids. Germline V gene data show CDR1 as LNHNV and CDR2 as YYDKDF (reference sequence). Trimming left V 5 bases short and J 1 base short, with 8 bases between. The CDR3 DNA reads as TGTGCCACCAGCGCAGGGCCGAACACTGAAGCTTTCTTT. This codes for CATSAGPNTEAFF. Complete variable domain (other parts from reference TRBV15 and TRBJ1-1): DAMVIQNPRYQVTQFGKPVTLSCSQTLNHNVMYWYQQKSSQAPKLLFHYYDKDFNNEADTPDNFQSRRPNTSFCFLDIRSPGLGDTAMYLCATSAGPNTEAFFGQGTRLTVV.

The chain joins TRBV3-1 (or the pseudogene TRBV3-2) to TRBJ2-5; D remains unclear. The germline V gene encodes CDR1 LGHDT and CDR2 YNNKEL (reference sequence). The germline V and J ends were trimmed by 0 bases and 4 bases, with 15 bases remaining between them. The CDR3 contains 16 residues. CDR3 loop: CASSQEVLTLRETQYF. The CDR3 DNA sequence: TGTGCCAGCAGCCAAGAGGTCCTTACCCTGAGAGAGACCCAGTACTTC.

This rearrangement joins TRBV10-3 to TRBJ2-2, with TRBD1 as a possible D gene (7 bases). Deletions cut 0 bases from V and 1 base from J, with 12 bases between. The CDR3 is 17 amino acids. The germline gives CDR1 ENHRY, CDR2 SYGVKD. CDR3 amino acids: CAISESTQGGNTGELFF. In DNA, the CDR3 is TGTGCCATCAGTGAGTCGACTCAGGGGGGGAACACCGGGGAGCTGTTTTTT.

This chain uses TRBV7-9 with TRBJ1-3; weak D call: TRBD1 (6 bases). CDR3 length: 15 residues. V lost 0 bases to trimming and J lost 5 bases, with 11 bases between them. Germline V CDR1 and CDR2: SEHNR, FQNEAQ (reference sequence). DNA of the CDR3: TGTGCCAGCAGCTTAGCGACAGGTCTTCGAAACACCATATATTTT. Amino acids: CASSLATGLRNTIYF.

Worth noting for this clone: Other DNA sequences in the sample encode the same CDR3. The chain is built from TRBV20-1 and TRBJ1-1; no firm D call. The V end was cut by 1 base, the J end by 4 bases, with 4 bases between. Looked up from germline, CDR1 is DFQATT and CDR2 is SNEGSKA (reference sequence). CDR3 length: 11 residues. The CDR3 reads CSARGGTEAFF. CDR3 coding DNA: TGCAGTGCTAGAGGAGGCACTGAAGCTTTCTTT.

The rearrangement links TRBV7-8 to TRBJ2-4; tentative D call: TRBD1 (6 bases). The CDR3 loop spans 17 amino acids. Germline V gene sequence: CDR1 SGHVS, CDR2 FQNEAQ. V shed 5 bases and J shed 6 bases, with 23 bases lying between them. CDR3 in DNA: TGTGCCAGCAGCAGGATGGGGTCACTAGGGGGATTAAACATTCAGTACTTC. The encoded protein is CASSRMGSLGGLNIQYF.

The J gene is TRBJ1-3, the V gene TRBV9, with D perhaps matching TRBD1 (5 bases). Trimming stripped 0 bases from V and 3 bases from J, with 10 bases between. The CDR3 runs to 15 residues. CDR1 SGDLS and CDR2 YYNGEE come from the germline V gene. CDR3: CASSVAAGFGNTIYF. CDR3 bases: TGTGCCAGCAGCGTAGCTGCAGGGTTTGGAAACACCATATATTTT.

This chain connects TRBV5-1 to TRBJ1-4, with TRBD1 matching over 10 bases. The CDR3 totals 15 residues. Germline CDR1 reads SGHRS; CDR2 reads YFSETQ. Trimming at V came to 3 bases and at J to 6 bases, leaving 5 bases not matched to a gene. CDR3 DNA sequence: TGCGCCAGCAGCTCTCTGGGACAGGGGTATGAAAAACTGTTTTTT. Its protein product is CASSSLGQGYEKLFF.

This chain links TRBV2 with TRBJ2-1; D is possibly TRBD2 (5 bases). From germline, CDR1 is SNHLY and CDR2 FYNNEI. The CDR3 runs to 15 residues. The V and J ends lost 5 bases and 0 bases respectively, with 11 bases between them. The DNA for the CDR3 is TGTGCCAGCAGTAGCGGAATCGACTCCTACAATGAGCAGTTCTTC. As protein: CASSSGIDSYNEQFF.

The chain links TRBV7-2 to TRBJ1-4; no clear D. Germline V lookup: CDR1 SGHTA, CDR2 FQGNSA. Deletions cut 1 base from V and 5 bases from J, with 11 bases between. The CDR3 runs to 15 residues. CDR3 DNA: TGTGCCAGCAGCTTAGGGCCGGGTAGGAATGAAAAACTGTTTTTT. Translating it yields CASSLGPGRNEKLFF. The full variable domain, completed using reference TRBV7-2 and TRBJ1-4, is GAGVSQSPSNKVTEKGKDVELRCDPISGHTALYWYRQSLGQGLEFLIYFQGNSAPDKSGLPSDRFSAERTGGSVSTLTIQRTQQEDSAVYLCASSLGPGRNEKLFFGSGTQLSVL.

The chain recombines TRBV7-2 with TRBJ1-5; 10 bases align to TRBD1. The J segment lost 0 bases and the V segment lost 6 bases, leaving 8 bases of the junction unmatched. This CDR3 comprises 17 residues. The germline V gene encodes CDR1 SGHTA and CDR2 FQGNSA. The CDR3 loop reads CASSWTGGWHSNQPQHF. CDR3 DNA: TGTGCCAGCAGTTGGACAGGGGGATGGCATAGCAATCAGCCCCAGCATTTT.

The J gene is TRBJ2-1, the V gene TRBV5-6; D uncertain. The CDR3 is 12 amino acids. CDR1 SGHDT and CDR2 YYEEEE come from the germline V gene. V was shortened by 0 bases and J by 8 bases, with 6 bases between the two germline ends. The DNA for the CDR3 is TGTGCCAGCAGCTTGGGAGTCCATGAGCAGTTCTTC. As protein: CASSLGVHEQFF.

CDR3 loop: CASSQDRGFNIQYF. DNA of the CDR3: TGTGCCAGCAGCCAAGATAGGGGGTTTAACATTCAGTACTTC. The chain combines TRBV14 with TRBJ2-4, with D possibly being TRBD1 (6 bases). The CDR3 spans 14 residues. Germline-derived CDR1 and CDR2 are SGHDN and FVKESK. Deletions cut 0 bases from V and 7 bases from J, with 10 bases between.

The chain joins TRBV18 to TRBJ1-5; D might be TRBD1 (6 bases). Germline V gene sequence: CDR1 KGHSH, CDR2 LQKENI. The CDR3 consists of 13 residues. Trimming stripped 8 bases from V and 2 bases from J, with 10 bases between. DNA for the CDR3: TGTGCCAGCGCCCGGACAGGCAATCAGCCCCAGCATTTT. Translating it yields CASARTGNQPQHF.

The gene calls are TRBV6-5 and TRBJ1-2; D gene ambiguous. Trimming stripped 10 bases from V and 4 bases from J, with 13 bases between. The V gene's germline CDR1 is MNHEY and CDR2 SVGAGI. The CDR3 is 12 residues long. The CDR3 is CATYDPFYGYTF. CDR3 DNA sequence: TGTGCCACCTACGATCCTTTCTATGGCTACACCTTC.